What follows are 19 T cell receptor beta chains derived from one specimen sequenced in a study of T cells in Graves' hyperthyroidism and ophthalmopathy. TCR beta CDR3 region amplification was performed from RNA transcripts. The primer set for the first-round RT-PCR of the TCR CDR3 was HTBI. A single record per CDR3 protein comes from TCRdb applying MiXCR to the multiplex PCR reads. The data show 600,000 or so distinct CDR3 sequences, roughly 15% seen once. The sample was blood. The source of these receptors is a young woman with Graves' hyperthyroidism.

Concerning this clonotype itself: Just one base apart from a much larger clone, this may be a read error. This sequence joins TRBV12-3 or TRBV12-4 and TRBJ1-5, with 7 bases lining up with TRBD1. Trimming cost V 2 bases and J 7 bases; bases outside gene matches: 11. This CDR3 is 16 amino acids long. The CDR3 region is CASSLLRQGGGQPQHF. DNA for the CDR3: TGTGCCAGCAGTTTACTCCGACAGGGTGGTGGCCAGCCCCAGCATTTT.

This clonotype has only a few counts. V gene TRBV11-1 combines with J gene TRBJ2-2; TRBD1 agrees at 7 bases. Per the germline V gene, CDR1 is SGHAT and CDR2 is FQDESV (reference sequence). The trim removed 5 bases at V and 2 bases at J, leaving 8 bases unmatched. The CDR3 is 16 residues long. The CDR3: CASSPKGQSNTGELFF. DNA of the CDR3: TGTGCCAGCAGCCCAAAGGGACAGTCTAACACCGGGGAGCTGTTTTTT.

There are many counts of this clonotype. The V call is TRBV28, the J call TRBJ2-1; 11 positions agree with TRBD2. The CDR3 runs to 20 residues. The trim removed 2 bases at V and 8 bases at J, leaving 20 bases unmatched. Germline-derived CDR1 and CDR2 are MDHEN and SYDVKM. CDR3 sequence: CASSLMVLRSTSGSLYEQFF. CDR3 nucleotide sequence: TGTGCCAGCAGTTTAATGGTTCTCCGTAGCACTAGCGGGAGTCTGTATGAGCAGTTCTTC.

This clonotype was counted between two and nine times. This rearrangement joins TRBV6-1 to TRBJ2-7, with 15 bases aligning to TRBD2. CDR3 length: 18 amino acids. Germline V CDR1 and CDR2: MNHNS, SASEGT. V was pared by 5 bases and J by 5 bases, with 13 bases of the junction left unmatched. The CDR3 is CASSSRGLAGGVFHEQYF. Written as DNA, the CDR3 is TGTGCCAGCAGTTCCAGAGGACTAGCGGGAGGGGTGTTCCACGAGCAGTACTTC.

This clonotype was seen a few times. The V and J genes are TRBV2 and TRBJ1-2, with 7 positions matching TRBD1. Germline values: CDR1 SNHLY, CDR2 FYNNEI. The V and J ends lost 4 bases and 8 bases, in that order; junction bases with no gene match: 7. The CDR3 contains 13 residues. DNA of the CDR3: TGTGCCAGCAGTGTGAACAGGGGTGGAGGCTACACCTTC. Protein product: CASSVNRGGGYTF.

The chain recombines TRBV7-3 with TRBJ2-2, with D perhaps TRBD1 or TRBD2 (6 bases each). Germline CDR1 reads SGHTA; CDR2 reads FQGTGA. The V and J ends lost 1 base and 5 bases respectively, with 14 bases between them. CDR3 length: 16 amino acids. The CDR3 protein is CASSLSPGARTGELFF. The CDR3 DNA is TGTGCCAGCAGCTTAAGTCCGGGGGCGCGAACCGGGGAGCTGTTTTTT.

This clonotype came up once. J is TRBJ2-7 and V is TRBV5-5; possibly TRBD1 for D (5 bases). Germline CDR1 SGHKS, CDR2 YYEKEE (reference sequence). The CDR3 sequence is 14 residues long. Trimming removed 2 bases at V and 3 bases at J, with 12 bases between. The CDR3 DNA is TGTGCCAGCAGCTTAGCAGGGTCCCTCTACGAGCAGTACTTC. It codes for CASSLAGSLYEQYF.

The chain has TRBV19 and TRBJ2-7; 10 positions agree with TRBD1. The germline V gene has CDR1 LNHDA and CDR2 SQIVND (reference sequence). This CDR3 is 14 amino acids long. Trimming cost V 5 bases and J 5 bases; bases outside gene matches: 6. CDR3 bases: TGTGCCAGTAGTCCGGGACAGGGGTTCAACGAGCAGTACTTC. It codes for CASSPGQGFNEQYF.

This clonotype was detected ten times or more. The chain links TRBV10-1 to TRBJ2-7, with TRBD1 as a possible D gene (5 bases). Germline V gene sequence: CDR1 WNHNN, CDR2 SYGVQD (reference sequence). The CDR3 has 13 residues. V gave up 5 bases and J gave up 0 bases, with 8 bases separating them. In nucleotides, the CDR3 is TGCGCCAGCAGTAAGGGGAACTCCTACGAGCAGTACTTC. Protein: CASSKGNSYEQYF.

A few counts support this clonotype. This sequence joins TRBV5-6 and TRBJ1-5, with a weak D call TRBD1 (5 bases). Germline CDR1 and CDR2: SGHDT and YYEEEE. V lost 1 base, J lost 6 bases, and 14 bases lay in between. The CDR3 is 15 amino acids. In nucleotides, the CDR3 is TGTGCCAGCAGCTTGAGGACAACGGGCGGTCAGCCCCAGCATTTT. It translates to CASSLRTTGGQPQHF.

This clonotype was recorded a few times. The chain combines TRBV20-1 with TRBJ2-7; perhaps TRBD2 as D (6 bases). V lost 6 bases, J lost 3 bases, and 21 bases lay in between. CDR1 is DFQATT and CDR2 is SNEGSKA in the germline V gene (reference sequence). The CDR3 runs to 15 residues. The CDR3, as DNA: TGCAGTGCAGGGGACCCACGGGAGAAGGTCTACGAGCAGTACTTC. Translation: CSAGDPREKVYEQYF.

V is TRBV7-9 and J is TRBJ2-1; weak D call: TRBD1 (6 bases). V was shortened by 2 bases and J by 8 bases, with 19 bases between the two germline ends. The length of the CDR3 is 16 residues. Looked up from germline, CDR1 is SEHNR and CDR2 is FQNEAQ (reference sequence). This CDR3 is CASSLWTADGSYEQFF. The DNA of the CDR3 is TGTGCCAGCAGCTTATGGACAGCCGATGGCTCGTATGAGCAGTTCTTC.

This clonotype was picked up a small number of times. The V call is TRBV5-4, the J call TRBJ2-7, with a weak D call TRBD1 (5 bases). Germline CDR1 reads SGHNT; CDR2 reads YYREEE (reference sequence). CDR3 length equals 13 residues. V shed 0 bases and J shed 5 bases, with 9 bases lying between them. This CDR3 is CASSLVGADEQYF. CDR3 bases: TGTGCCAGCAGCTTGGTTGGGGCGGACGAGCAGTACTTC. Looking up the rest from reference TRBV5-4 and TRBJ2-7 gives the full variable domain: ETGVTQSPTHLIKTRGQQVTLRCSSQSGHNTVSWYQQALGQGPQFIFQYYREEENGRGNFPPRFSGLQFPNYSSELNVNALELDDSALYLCASSLVGADEQYFGPGTRLTVT.

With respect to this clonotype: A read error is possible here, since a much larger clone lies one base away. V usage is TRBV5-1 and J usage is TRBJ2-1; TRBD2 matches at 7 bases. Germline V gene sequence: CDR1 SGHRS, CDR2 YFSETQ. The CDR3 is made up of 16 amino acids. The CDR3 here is CVSSLVSSGEYNEQFF. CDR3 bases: TGTGTCAGCAGCTTAGTCTCTAGCGGAGAATACAATGAGCAGTTCTTC.

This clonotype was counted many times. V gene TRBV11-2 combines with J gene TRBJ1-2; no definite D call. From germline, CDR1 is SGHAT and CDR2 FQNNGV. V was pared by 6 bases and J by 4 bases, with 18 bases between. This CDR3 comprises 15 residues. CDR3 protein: CASRQPNMNPYGYTF. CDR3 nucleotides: TGTGCCAGCAGACAACCAAACATGAACCCCTATGGCTACACCTTC.

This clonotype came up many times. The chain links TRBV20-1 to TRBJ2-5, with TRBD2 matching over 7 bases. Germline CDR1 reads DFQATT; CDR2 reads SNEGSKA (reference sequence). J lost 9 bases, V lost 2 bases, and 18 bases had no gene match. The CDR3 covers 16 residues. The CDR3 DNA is TGCAGTGCTAGAATGCCGGGGGACGGGGGGTGGCTAGCCCAGTACTTC. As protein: CSARMPGDGGWLAQYF.

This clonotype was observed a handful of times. This chain's CDR3 is CASSELRTGGVGEQYF. The CDR3 bases are TGTGCCAGCAGTGAATTACGGACAGGGGGCGTAGGAGAGCAGTACTTC. The chain is built from TRBV2 and TRBJ2-7, with 11 bases matching TRBD1. The V gene's germline CDR1 is SNHLY and CDR2 FYNNEI. Trimming removed 2 bases from V and 7 bases from J; junction bases left unmatched: 10. The CDR3 loop spans 16 amino acids. Based on the CDR3 plus reference TRBV2 and TRBJ2-7, the full variable domain is EPEVTQTPSHQVTQMGQEVILRCVPISNHLYFYWYRQILGQKVEFLVSFYNNEISEKSEIFDDQFSVERPDGSNFTLKIRSTKLEDSAMYFCASSELRTGGVGEQYFGPGTRLTVT.

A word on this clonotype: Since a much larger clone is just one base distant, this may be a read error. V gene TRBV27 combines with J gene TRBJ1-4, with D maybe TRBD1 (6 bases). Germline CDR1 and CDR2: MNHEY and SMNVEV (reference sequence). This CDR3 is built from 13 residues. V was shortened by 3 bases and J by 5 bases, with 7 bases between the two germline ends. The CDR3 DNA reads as TGTGCCAGCAGTTTTACAGGGAATGAAAAACTGTTTTTT. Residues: CASSFTGNEKLFF.

CDR3 amino acids: CAISVGTGAPLHF. CDR3 bases: TGTGCCATCAGTGTTGGGACAGGGGCGCCCCTCCACTTT. The chain uses TRBV10-3 and TRBJ1-6; 10 nucleotides match TRBD1. Per the germline V gene, CDR1 is ENHRY and CDR2 is SYGVKD. J gave up 13 bases and V 4 bases, and 4 bases lay outside the gene matches. The length of the CDR3 is 13 residues.